This T cell receptor beta chain was recorded in a study of cytomegalovirus exposure and HLA in healthy donors. Study in general: Ancestry clustering placed about 86% of 350 to 500 genotyped donors in the Caucasian-associated cluster.

Researchers ran the PCR with 60 Vbeta and 13 Jbeta primers. The repertoire was sequenced with immunoSEQ multiplex PCR; TCRdb's copy has only in-frame clones and lacks some. Of 90,000 to 150,000 clones in the sample, approximately 79% were seen once. The CDR3 is made up of 14 amino acids. Germline V gene sequence: CDR1 KGHSH, CDR2 LQKENI. V lost 5 bases, J lost 4 bases, and 6 bases stayed unmatched. Specimen: PBMCs. The source of this sequence is a man aged 45 to 65 in good health and CMV-seropositive. The genes are TRBV18 and TRBJ2-7; 9 bases agree with TRBD1. The DNA for the CDR3 is TGTGCCAGCTCATTCGACAGGGGGGAATACGAGCAGTACTTC. Translating it yields CASSFDRGEYEQYF.